This TCR beta chain was sequenced for a study of blood T cell repertoires in COVID-19. Across the whole study: The analysed material was cDNA or gDNA that came from T cells, B-cell-depleted T cells, or PBMCs.

Enrolled during active infection, Seattle patients were then followed longitudinally. In the original workflow: For nucleated cells, counts were estimated from reference gene primer amplification. Measured with immunoSEQ multiplex PCR; TCRdb has only the in-frame clones, and not every one. From that table come the V and J calls and clone size; the DNA was used to work out D and trimming. The table shows around 340,000 clones, with about 88% occurring only once. V shed 1 base, J shed 5 bases, and the junction held 8 bases outside the gene matches. The CDR3 contains 16 residues. CDR1 is SGHTA, CDR2 FQGNSA, per germline.

The TCR originated in a woman in her sixties or seventies with COVID-19, enrolled during active disease. Sample: peripheral blood. V usage is TRBV7-2 and J usage is TRBJ2-3; 8 nucleotides align to TRBD1. The CDR3 region is CASSLGGGRGRDTQYF. DNA of the CDR3: TGTGCCAGCAGCTTAGGGGGCGGCAGGGGGCGAGATACGCAGTATTTT. The full variable domain, with the rest looked up from reference TRBV7-2 and TRBJ2-3, is GAGVSQSPSNKVTEKGKDVELRCDPISGHTALYWYRQSLGQGLEFLIYFQGNSAPDKSGLPSDRFSAERTGGSVSTLTIQRTQQEDSAVYLCASSLGGGRGRDTQYFGPGTRLTVL.